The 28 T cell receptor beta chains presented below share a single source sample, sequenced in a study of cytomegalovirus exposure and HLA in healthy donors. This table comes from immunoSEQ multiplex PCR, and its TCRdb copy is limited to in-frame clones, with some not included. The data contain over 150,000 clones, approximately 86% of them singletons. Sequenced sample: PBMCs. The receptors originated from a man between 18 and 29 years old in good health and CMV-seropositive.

The CDR3 DNA is TGTGCCAGCCCTTCCTACGAGCAGTACTTC. Its protein is CASPSYEQYF. The gene calls are TRBV6-4 and TRBJ2-7; D is unresolved. The ends were cut back, 8 bases at V and 1 base at J, with 3 bases in the middle. The CDR3 runs to 10 residues. Per the germline V gene, CDR1 is MRHNA and CDR2 is SNTAGT.

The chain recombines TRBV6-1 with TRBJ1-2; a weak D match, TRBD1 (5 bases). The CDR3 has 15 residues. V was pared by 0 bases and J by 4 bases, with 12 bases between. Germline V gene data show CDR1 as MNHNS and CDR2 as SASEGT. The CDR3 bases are TGTGCCAGCAGTGAAGCGCGTACAGGCCGCTATGGCTACACCTTC. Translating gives CASSEARTGRYGYTF.

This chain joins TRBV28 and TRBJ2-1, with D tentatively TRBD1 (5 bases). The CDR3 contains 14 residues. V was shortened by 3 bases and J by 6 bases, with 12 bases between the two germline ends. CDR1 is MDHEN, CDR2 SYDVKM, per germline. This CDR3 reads CASSFQGLGNEQFF. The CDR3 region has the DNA TGTGCCAGCAGTTTTCAGGGATTGGGCAATGAGCAGTTCTTC.

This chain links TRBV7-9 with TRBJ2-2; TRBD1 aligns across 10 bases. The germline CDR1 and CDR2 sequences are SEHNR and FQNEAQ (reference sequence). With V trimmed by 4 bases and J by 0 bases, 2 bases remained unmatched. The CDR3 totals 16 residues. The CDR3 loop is CASSSGQGPNTGELFF. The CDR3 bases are TGTGCCAGCAGCTCGGGACAGGGGCCGAACACCGGGGAGCTGTTTTTT. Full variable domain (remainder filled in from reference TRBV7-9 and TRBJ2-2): DTGVSQNPRHKITKRGQNVTFRCDPISEHNRLYWYRQTLGQGPEFLTYFQNEAQLEKSRLLSDRFSAERPKGSFSTLEIQRTEQGDSAMYLCASSSGQGPNTGELFFGEGSRLTVL.

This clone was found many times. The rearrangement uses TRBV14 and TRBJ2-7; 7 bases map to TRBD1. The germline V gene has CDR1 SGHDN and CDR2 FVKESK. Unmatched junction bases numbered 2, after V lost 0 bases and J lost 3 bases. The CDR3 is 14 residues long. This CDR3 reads CASSQEGTVYEQYF. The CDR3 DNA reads TGTGCCAGCAGCCAAGAAGGGACAGTCTACGAGCAGTACTTC.

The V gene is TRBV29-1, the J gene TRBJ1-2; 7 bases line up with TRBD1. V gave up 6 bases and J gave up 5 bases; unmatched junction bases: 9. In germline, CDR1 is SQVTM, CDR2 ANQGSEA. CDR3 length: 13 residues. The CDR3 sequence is CSVPPQGSYGYTF. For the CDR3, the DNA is TGCAGCGTCCCCCCACAGGGGTCGTATGGCTACACCTTC. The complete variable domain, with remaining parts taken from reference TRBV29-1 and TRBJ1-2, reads SAVISQKPSRDICQRGTSLTIQCQVDSQVTMMFWYRQQPGQSLTLIATANQGSEATYESGFVIDKFPISRPNLTFSTLTVSNMSPEDSSIYLCSVPPQGSYGYTFGSGTRLTVV.

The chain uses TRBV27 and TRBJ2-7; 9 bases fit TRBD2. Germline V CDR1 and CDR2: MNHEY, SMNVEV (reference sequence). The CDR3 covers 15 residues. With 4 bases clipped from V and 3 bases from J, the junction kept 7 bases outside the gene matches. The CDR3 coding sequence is TGTGCCAGCAGTTCCCCCAAGACTAGCGGCTACGAGCAGTACTTC. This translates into CASSSPKTSGYEQYF.

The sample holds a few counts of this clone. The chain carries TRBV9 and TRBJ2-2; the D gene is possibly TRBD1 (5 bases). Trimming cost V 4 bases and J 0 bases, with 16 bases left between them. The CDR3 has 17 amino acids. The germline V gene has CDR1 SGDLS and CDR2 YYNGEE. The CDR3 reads CASSSQRGIANTGELFF. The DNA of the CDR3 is TGTGCCAGCAGCTCTCAAAGGGGTATCGCGAACACCGGGGAGCTGTTTTTT.

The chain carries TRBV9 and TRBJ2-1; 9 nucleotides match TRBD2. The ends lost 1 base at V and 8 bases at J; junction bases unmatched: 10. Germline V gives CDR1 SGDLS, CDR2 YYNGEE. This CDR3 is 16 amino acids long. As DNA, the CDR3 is TGTGCCAGCAGCGTAACTGGCGGGAGGGCCGGCGATGAGCAGTTCTTC. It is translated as CASSVTGGRAGDEQFF.

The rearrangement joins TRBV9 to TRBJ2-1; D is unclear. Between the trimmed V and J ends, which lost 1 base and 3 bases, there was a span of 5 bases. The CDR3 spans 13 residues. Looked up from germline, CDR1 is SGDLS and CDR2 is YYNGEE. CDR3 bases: TGTGCCAGCAGCGTATCTTACTACAATGAGCAGTTCTTC. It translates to CASSVSYYNEQFF.

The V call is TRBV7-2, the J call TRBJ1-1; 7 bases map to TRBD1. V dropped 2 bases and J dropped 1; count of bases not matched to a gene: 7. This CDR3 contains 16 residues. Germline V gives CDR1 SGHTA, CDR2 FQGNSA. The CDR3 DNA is TGTGCCAGCAGCTTATCCTTTGACAGGGCGAACACTGAAGCTTTCTTT. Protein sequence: CASSLSFDRANTEAFF.

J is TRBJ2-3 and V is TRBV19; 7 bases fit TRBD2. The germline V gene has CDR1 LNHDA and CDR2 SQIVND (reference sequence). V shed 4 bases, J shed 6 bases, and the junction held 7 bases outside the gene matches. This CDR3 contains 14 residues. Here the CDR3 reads CASSRTSVSDTQYF. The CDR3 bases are TGTGCCAGTAGTAGGACTAGTGTATCGGATACGCAGTATTTT. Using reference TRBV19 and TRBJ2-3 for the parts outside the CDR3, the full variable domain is DGGITQSPKYLFRKEGQNVTLSCEQNLNHDAMYWYRQDPGQGLRLIYYSQIVNDFQKGDIAEGYSVSREKKESFPLTVTSAQKNPTAFYLCASSRTSVSDTQYFGPGTRLTVL.

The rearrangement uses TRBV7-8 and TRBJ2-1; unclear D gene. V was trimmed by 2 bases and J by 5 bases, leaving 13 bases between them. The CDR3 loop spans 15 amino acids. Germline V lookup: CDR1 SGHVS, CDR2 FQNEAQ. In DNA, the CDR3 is TGTGCCAGCAGCTTAAAATGGGCTTACGACAATGAGCAGTTCTTC. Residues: CASSLKWAYDNEQFF.

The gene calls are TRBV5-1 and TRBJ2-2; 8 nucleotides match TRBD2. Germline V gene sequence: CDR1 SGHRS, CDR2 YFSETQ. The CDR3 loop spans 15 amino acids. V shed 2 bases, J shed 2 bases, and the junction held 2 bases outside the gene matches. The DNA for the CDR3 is TGCGCCAGCAGCTTAGCGGGGGTAAACACCGGGGAGCTGTTTTTT. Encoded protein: CASSLAGVNTGELFF.

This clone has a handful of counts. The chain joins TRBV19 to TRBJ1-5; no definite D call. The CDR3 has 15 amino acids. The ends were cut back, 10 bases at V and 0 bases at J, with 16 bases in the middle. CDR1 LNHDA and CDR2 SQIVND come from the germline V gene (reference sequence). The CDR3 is CATNRDGYSNQPQHF. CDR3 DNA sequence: TGTGCCACGAACCGTGACGGGTATAGCAATCAGCCCCAGCATTTT.

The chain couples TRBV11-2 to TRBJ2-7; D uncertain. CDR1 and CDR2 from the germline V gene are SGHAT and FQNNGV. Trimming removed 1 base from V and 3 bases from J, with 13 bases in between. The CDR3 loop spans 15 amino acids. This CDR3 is CASSLALPPSYEQYF. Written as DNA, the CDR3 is TGTGCCAGCAGCTTAGCTCTCCCACCGAGCTACGAGCAGTACTTC. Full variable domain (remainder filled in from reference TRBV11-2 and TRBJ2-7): EAGVAQSPRYKIIEKRQSVAFWCNPISGHATLYWYQQILGQGPKLLIQFQNNGVVDDSQLPKDRFSAERLKGVDSTLKIQPAKLEDSAVYLCASSLALPPSYEQYFGPGTRLTVT.

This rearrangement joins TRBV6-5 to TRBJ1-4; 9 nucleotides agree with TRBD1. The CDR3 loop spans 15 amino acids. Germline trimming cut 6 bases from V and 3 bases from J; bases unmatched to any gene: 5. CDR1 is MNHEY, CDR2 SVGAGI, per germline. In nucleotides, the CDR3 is TGTGCCAGCAGCTCTGGACAGGGGCCTAATGAAAAACTGTTTTTT. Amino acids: CASSSGQGPNEKLFF.

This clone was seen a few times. As DNA, the CDR3 is TGCGCCAGCAGCTTACAGGGGGACTATGGCTACACCTTC. It translates to CASSLQGDYGYTF. V gene TRBV5-1 combines with J gene TRBJ1-2; TRBD1 matches 8 bases. Germline-derived CDR1 and CDR2 are SGHRS and YFSETQ. The CDR3 has 13 residues. V lost 2 bases and J lost 3; bases outside the gene matches: 0.

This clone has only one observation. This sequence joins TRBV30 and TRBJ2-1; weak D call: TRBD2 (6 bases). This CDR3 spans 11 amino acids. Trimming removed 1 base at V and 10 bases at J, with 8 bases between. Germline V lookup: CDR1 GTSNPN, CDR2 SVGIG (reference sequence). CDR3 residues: CAWSGAGEQFF. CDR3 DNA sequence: TGTGCCTGGAGTGGCGCGGGGGAGCAGTTCTTC.

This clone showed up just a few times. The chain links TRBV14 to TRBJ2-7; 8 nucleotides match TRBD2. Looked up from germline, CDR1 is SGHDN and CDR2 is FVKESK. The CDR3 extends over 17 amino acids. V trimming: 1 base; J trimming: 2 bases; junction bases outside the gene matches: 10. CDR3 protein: CASSQGLRAGVTYEQYF. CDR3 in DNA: TGTGCCAGCAGCCAAGGACTGAGAGCGGGAGTGACCTACGAGCAGTACTTC.

CDR3 sequence: CASSPRVGNEKLFF. CDR3 DNA sequence: TGTGCCAGCAGCCCGAGGGTCGGTAATGAAAAACTGTTTTTT. This chain uses TRBV7-9 with TRBJ1-4; D not certain. Germline V gene sequence: CDR1 SEHNR, CDR2 FQNEAQ (reference sequence). The CDR3 runs 14 residues. Trimming took 5 bases from V and 4 from J, leaving 11 bases between them. The whole variable domain, filled in from reference TRBV7-9 and TRBJ1-4, reads DTGVSQNPRHKITKRGQNVTFRCDPISEHNRLYWYRQTLGQGPEFLTYFQNEAQLEKSRLLSDRFSAERPKGSFSTLEIQRTEQGDSAMYLCASSPRVGNEKLFFGSGTQLSVL.

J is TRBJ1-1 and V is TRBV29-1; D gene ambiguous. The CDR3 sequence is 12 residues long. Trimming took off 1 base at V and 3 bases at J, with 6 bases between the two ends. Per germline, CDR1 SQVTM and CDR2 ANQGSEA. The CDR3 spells CSVEGLDTEAFF. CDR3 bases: TGCAGCGTTGAAGGCCTAGACACTGAAGCTTTCTTT.

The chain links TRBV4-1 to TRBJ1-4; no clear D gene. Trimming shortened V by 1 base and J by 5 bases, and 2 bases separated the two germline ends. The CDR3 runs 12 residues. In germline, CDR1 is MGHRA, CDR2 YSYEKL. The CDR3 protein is CASSQANEKLFF. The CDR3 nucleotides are TGCGCCAGCAGCCAAGCAAATGAAAAACTGTTTTTT.

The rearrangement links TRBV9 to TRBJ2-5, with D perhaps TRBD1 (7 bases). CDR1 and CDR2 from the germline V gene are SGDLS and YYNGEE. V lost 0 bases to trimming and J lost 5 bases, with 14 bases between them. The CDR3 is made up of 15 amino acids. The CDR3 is CASSVGGTAGETQYF. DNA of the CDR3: TGTGCCAGCAGCGTAGGTGGGACAGCGGGCGAGACCCAGTACTTC.

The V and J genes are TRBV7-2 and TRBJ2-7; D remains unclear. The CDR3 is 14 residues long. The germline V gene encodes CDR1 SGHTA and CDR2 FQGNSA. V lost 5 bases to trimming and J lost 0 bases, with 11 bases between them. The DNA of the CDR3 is TGTGCCAGCAGCGTTGCATTTAGCTCCTACGAGCAGTACTTC. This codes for CASSVAFSSYEQYF. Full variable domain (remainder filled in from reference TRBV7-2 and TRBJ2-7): GAGVSQSPSNKVTEKGKDVELRCDPISGHTALYWYRQSLGQGLEFLIYFQGNSAPDKSGLPSDRFSAERTGGSVSTLTIQRTQQEDSAVYLCASSVAFSSYEQYFGPGTRLTVT.

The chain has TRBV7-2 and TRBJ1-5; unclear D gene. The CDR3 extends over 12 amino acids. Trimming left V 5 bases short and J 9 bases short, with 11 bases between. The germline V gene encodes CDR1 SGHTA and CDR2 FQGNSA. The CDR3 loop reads CASSLPGWPQHF. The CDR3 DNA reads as TGTGCCAGCAGCCTCCCGGGGTGGCCCCAGCATTTT.

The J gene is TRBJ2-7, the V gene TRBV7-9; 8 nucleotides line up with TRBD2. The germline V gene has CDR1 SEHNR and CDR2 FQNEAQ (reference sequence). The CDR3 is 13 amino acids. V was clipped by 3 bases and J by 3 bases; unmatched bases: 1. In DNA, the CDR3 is TGTGCCAGCAGCTTTGCGGGGGGCTACGAGCAGTACTTC. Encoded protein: CASSFAGGYEQYF.

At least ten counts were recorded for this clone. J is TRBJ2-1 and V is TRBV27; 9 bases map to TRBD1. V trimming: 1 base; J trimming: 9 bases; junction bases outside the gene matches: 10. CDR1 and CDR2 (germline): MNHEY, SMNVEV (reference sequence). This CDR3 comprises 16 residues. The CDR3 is CASSLWGGTGSFEQFF. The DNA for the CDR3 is TGTGCCAGCAGTTTATGGGGAGGGACAGGGTCGTTTGAGCAGTTCTTC.